This is a list of T cell receptor beta chains from one sample in a study of tissue T cells after allogeneic stem cell transplantation. The assay was immunoSEQ multiplex PCR, and TCRdb's table has in-frame clones only and misses some. The table records tens of thousands of clones, 92% of them present only once. The source was blood, collected before transplantation. These receptors were obtained from a woman aged 40-75 years who later had graft-versus-host disease after an allogeneic stem cell transplant. Both conserved end residues are part of each CDR3.

V gene	J gene	CDR3 protein
TRBV7-9	TRBJ2-5	CASSLTGGRETQYF
TRBV7-2	TRBJ1-5	CASSDRVSNQPQHF
TRBV6-5	TRBJ1-1	CASTQGNTEAFF
TRBV18	TRBJ1-1	CASSPGGGKNTEAFF
TRBV4-3	TRBJ1-3	CASSQEERGNTIYF
TRBV7-2	TRBJ2-1	CASSFPLAGGHSYNEQFF
TRBV18	TRBJ2-3	CASSPRTSGTDTQYF
TRBV7-6	TRBJ2-7	CASSLARLAGDEQYF
TRBV19	TRBJ1-1	CATTYGNTEAFF
TRBV18	TRBJ1-3	CASSPRVTGQSSGNTIYF
TRBV7-2	TRBJ1-4	CASSLGQGSNEKLFF
TRBV28	TRBJ2-5	CASSLRQAGGTQYF
TRBV7-2	TRBJ1-6	CASSLATRNSPLHF
TRBV20-1	TRBJ2-7	CSASVRQATYYEQYF
TRBV19	TRBJ2-1	CASSIGGGTYNEQFF
TRBV19	TRBJ2-1	CASSIGRKVVHEQFF
TRBV28	TRBJ2-5	CASSSPTGGLETQYF
TRBV6-5	TRBJ2-1	CASSYYLVAGVNEQFF
TRBV7-9	TRBJ2-7	CASSSRGGISSYEQYF
TRBV5-1	TRBJ2-2	CASSLDPSAGELFF